The T cell receptor (beta chain) described here comes from a study of shared clonotypes between healthy human individuals. As for the study in general: The cohort comprised a couple of women and a few men. Their ages spanned 18 to 49 years.

Germline loops: CDR1 GTSNPN, CDR2 SVGIG (reference sequence). The length of the CDR3 is 14 residues. The V gene lost 5 bases and the J gene lost 0 bases, with 11 bases spanning the gap. Study conclusions and caveats: Read depth was anticipated to influence clonotype sharing among donors.

In regard to this clone: Its antigen is unidentified.

The table came from immunoSEQ multiplex PCR; TCRdb's copy has only in-frame clones and leaves some out. The table records a few million clones, under 97% of them present only once. Sequenced: naive CD4+ T cells sorted from blood. Noted subset: CD45RA+ positively selected. The origin of this receptor is a man between 18 and 29 years old in good health. The V call is TRBV30, the J call TRBJ1-3; D unclear. CDR3 amino acids: CAWEPGSSGNTIYF. The CDR3 DNA sequence: TGTGCCTGGGAGCCAGGCAGCTCTGGAAACACCATATATTTT.